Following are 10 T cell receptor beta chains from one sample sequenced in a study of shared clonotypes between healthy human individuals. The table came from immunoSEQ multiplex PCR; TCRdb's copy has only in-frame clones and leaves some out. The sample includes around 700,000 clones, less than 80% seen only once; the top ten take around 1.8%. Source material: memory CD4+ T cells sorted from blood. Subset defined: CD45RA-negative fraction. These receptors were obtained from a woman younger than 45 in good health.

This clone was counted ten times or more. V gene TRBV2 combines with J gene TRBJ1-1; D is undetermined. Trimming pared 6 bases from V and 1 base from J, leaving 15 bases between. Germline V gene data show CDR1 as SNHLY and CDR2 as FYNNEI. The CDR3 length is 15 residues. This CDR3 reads CASRTWTAENTEAFF. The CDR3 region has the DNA TGTGCCAGCAGAACATGGACTGCGGAGAACACTGAAGCTTTCTTT.

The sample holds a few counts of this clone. CDR3 sequence: CASSEYVGAKQYF. DNA of the CDR3: TGTGCCAGCAGTGAATACGTCGGGGCTAAGCAGTACTTC. The gene calls are TRBV25-1 and TRBJ2-7, with D perhaps given as TRBD1 or TRBD2 (5 bases each). The CDR3 is 13 amino acids. Per the germline V gene, CDR1 is MGHDK and CDR2 is SYGVNS. V was shortened by 0 bases and J by 8 bases, with 11 bases between the two germline ends.

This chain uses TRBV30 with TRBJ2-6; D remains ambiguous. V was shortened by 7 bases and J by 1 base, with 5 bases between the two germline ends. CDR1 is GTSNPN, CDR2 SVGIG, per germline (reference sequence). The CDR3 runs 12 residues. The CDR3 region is CALRSGANVLTF. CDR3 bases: TGTGCCTTAAGATCTGGGGCCAACGTCCTGACTTTC.

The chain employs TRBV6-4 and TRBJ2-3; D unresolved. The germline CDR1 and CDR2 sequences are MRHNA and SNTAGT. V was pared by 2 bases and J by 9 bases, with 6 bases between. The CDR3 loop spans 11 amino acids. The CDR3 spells CASSDGMTQYF. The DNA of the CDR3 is TGTGCCAGCAGTGACGGTATGACGCAGTATTTT.

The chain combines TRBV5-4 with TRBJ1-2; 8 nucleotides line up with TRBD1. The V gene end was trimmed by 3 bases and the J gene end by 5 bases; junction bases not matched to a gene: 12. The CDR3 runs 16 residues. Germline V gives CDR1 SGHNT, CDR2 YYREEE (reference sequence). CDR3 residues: CASSWRETGDSYGYTF. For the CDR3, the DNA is TGTGCCAGCAGCTGGAGGGAGACAGGGGACTCGTATGGCTACACCTTC.

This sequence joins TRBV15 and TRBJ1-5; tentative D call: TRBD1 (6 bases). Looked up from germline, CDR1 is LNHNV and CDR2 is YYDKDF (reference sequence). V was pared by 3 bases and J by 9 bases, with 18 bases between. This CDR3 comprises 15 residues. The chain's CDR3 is CATSSGGSTTRPQHF. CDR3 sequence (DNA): TGTGCCACCAGCAGCGGGGGCTCGACCACGAGGCCCCAGCATTTT.

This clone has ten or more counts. The CDR3 sequence: CASSLKAGSKNIQYF. DNA for the CDR3: TGTGCCAGCAGCTTAAAGGCGGGTAGCAAAAACATTCAGTACTTC. The V and J genes are TRBV13 and TRBJ2-4; D might be TRBD2 (5 bases). From germline, CDR1 is PRHDT and CDR2 FYEKMQ (reference sequence). Trimming took 2 bases from V and 3 from J, leaving 11 bases between them. This CDR3 has 15 amino acids.

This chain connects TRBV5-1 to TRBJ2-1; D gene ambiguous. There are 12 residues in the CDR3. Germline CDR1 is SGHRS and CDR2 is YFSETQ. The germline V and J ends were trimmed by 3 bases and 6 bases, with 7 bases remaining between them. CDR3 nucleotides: TGCGCCAGCAGCTGGACCCGCAATGAGCAGTTCTTC. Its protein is CASSWTRNEQFF. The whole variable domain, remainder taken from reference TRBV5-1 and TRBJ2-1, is KAGVTQTPRYLIKTRGQQVTLSCSPISGHRSVSWYQQTPGQGLQFLFEYFSETQRNKGNFPGRFSGRQFSNSRSEMNVSTLELGDSALYLCASSWTRNEQFFGPGTRLTVL.

CDR3 bases: TGTGCCAGCAGCTTAGGACAGGGCGCTGAAGAGACCCAGTACTTC. Translation gives CASSLGQGAEETQYF. The V and J genes are TRBV5-4 and TRBJ2-5, with 8 nucleotides matching TRBD1. The CDR3 sequence is 15 residues long. Trimming took 2 bases from V and 3 from J; bases not matched to a gene: 6. Germline V gene data show CDR1 as SGHNT and CDR2 as YYREEE (reference sequence). The full variable domain, with the rest looked up from reference TRBV5-4 and TRBJ2-5, is ETGVTQSPTHLIKTRGQQVTLRCSSQSGHNTVSWYQQALGQGPQFIFQYYREEENGRGNFPPRFSGLQFPNYSSELNVNALELDDSALYLCASSLGQGAEETQYFGPGTRLLVL.

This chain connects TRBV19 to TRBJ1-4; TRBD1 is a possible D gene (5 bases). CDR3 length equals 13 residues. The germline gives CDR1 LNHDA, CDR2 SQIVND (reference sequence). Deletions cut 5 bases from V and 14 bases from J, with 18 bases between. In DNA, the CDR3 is TGTGCCAGTAGTCTGGAGAATCAAGGGGTTCTGTTTTTT. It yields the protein CASSLENQGVLFF. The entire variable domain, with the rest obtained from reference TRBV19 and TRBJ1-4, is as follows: DGGITQSPKYLFRKEGQNVTLSCEQNLNHDAMYWYRQDPGQGLRLIYYSQIVNDFQKGDIAEGYSVSREKKESFPLTVTSAQKNPTAFYLCASSLENQGVLFFGSGTQLSVL.